A selection of T cell receptor beta chains follows, all from one sample in a study of cytomegalovirus exposure and HLA in healthy donors. The assay was immunoSEQ multiplex PCR, and TCRdb's table has in-frame clones only and misses some. The sample has approximately 160,000 clones, about four fifths seen once. The sample consisted of PBMCs. Receptors originate from a man younger than 45 in good health and CMV-seropositive. The CDR3 runs from the conserved cysteine through the conserved F or W. A D gene is named only where the DNA matches it firmly. Rows give clone size only sometimes, using once, few, many, or a class for an expanded clone.

clone size: NA; D gene: NA; V gene: TRBV4-3; CDR3 length: 18; J gene: TRBJ1-6; CDR3 DNA: TGCGCCAGCAGCCAAGAACTGCGCCCAGGGGCCCCAAATTCACCCCTCCACTTT; CDR3 protein: CASSQELRPGAPNSPLHF
clone size: NA; D gene: NA; V gene: TRBV6-5; CDR3 length: 16; J gene: TRBJ2-6; CDR3 DNA: TGTGCCAGCAGTTACCTACAGACCTCTGGGGCCAACGTCCTGACTTTC; CDR3 protein: CASSYLQTSGANVLTF
clone size: NA; D gene: TRBD2; V gene: TRBV14; CDR3 length: 19; J gene: TRBJ2-2; CDR3 DNA: TGTGCCAGCAGCCAACTAGCGGGAGGCGCTGGCGCGAACACCGGGGAGCTGTTTTTT; CDR3 protein: CASSQLAGGAGANTGELFF
clone size: NA; D gene: NA; V gene: TRBV29-1; CDR3 length: 14; J gene: TRBJ2-6; CDR3 DNA: TGCAGCGTTGAAGACAGCTCTGGGGCCAACGTCCTGACTTTC; CDR3 protein: CSVEDSSGANVLTF
clone size: NA; D gene: NA; V gene: TRBV9; CDR3 length: 13; J gene: TRBJ1-1; CDR3 DNA: TGTGCCAGCAGCGTAGTAGTCCACACTGAAGCTTTCTTT; CDR3 protein: CASSVVVHTEAFF
clone size: once; D gene: TRBD2; V gene: TRBV6-4; CDR3 length: 14; J gene: TRBJ2-1; CDR3 DNA: TGTGCCACCGTCCTTAGCGGGGGGCCGGATGAGCAGTTCTTC; CDR3 protein: CATVLSGGPDEQFF
clone size: NA; D gene: TRBD1; V gene: TRBV6-5; CDR3 length: 14; J gene: TRBJ2-7; CDR3 DNA: TGTGCCAGCAGTGGGGGGACAGGGACCGACGAGCAGTACTTC; CDR3 protein: CASSGGTGTDEQYF
clone size: NA; D gene: NA; V gene: TRBV6-1; CDR3 length: 14; J gene: TRBJ2-2; CDR3 DNA: TGTGCCAGCAGTGAAGGGGGCGCAGCCGGGGAGCTGTTTTTT; CDR3 protein: CASSEGGAAGELFF
clone size: NA; D gene: NA; V gene: TRBV11-3; CDR3 length: 15; J gene: TRBJ2-2; CDR3 DNA: TGTGCCAGCAGCTTAGGACAGTTAAACACCGGGGAGCTGTTTTTT; CDR3 protein: CASSLGQLNTGELFF
clone size: NA; D gene: NA; V gene: TRBV2; CDR3 length: 14; J gene: TRBJ2-7; CDR3 DNA: TGTGCCAGCAGAATTGGAGGGCCAACCTACGAGCAGTACTTC; CDR3 protein: CASRIGGPTYEQYF
clone size: NA; D gene: TRBD1; V gene: TRBV19; CDR3 length: 16; J gene: TRBJ2-1; CDR3 DNA: TGTGCCAGTAGTATCTTCTTCGGACAGGGCCACAATGAGCAGTTCTTC; CDR3 protein: CASSIFFGQGHNEQFF
clone size: NA; D gene: NA; V gene: TRBV19; CDR3 length: 14; J gene: TRBJ2-1; CDR3 DNA: TGTGCCAGTAGCGGGAGCGGTTTCTACAATGAGCAGTTCTTC; CDR3 protein: CASSGSGFYNEQFF
clone size: once; D gene: TRBD1; V gene: TRBV25-1; CDR3 length: 14; J gene: TRBJ1-2; CDR3 DNA: TGTGCCAGCAGGTCGCAGGGGGTAGGCTATGGCTACACCTTC; CDR3 protein: CASRSQGVGYGYTF
clone size: NA; D gene: NA; V gene: TRBV28; CDR3 length: 16; J gene: TRBJ1-4; CDR3 DNA: TGTGCCAGCAGTCCCCCCGGACGCGGGTTTAATGAAAAACTGTTTTTT; CDR3 protein: CASSPPGRGFNEKLFF
clone size: NA; D gene: TRBD1; V gene: TRBV5-1; CDR3 length: 14; J gene: TRBJ1-2; CDR3 DNA: TGCGCCAGCAGCTGGGGACAGGCGAGCTATGGCTACACCTTC; CDR3 protein: CASSWGQASYGYTF